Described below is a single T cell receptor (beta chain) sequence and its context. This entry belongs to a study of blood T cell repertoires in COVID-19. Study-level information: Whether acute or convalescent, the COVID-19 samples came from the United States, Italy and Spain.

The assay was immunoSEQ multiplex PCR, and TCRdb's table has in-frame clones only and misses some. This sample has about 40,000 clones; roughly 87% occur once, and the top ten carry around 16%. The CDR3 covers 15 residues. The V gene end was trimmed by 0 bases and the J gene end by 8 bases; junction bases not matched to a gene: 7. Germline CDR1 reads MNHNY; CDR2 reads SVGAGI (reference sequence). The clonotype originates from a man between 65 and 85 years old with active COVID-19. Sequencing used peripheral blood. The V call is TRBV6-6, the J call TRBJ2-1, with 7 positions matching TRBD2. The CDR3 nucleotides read TGTGCCAGCAGTTACTCGATAGACGCGGGGGATGAGCAGTTCTTC. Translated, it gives CASSYSIDAGDEQFF.